The rows below give T cell receptor beta chains drawn from one sample of a study of blood T cell repertoires in COVID-19. Produced via immunoSEQ multiplex PCR; TCRdb's table is partial and in-frame only. The sample lists about 220,000 clones, roughly 84% occurring once. Material for sequencing was peripheral blood. The origin of the receptors is a man between 45 and 60 years old who had recovered from COVID-19. The CDR3 runs from the conserved cysteine through the conserved F or W. The D gene is left open where the match is weak. Some rows have no size entry. The others give once, few or many, or a class for an expanded clone.

V gene	D gene	J gene	clone size	CDR3 DNA	CDR3 protein
TRBV5-1	TRBD1	TRBJ1-2	few	TGCGCCAGCAGCTGGACAGGGTCGGAAGGCTACACCTTC	CASSWTGSEGYTF
TRBV28	TRBD1	TRBJ2-5	-	TGTGCCAGCAGTTGGGACAGGGGGCGCGGGACCCAGTACTTC	CASSWDRGRGTQYF
TRBV7-6	TRBD2	TRBJ2-1	-	TGTGCCAGCAGTTCAAAGGGACTAGCGGGAGTCAATGAGCAGTTCTTC	CASSSKGLAGVNEQFF
TRBV30	TRBD1	TRBJ2-2	-	TGTGCCTGGAGCAGGACAGGGTTGAACACCGGGGAGCTGTTTTTT	CAWSRTGLNTGELFF
TRBV20-1	-	TRBJ1-1	-	TGCAGTACCGGGGGGACTGAAGCTTTCTTT	CSTGGTEAFF
TRBV28	TRBD2	TRBJ2-7	-	TGTGCCAGCAGTTCCGGGACTAGCGGGAGGGCCTACGAGCAGTACTTC	CASSSGTSGRAYEQYF
TRBV27	TRBD1	TRBJ2-2	-	TGTGCCAGCAGTTCCAGCGGGACAGGGAGGGGGGAGCTGTTTTTT	CASSSSGTGRGELFF
TRBV3-1/TRBV3-2	TRBD1	TRBJ2-1	-	TGTGCCAGCAGCTCGGGACAGCGCAGCTCCTACAATGAGCAGTTCTTC	CASSSGQRSSYNEQFF
TRBV6-6	-	TRBJ2-7	-	TGTGCCAGCAGTTACTCGACAGGCTTGGACTACGAGCAGTACTTC	CASSYSTGLDYEQYF
TRBV19	-	TRBJ2-1	-	TGTGCCAGTAGTATTTTGAGGAGAGAGATGACTTTCTACAATGAGCAGTTCTTC	CASSILRREMTFYNEQFF
TRBV19	-	TRBJ1-1	-	TGTGCCAGTAGCCTTGTGGAAGCGGGGGCCACTGAAGCTTTCTTT	CASSLVEAGATEAFF
TRBV28	-	TRBJ2-2	-	TGTGCCAGCAGTTTCAGGGCGAGCACCGGGGAGCTGTTTTTT	CASSFRASTGELFF
TRBV2	TRBD1	TRBJ1-5	-	TGTGCCAGCAGCGGGACAGCTTATAGCAATCAGCCCCAGCATTTT	CASSGTAYSNQPQHF
TRBV29-1	TRBD1	TRBJ1-1	-	TGCAGCGTTTCCGTGGACAGGGGGGGAGTATCGGCTTTCTTT	CSVSVDRGGVSAFF
TRBV4-1	TRBD1	TRBJ1-1	-	TGCGCCAGCAGCCATTCGTTTGTATTGGGACAGATTATGAACACTGAAGCTTTCTTT	CASSHSFVLGQIMNTEAFF
TRBV27	TRBD1	TRBJ1-3	-	TGTGCCAGCAGTCCCGGACAGGGACGGACTGGAAACACCATATATTTT	CASSPGQGRTGNTIYF
TRBV28	-	TRBJ2-5	-	TGTGCCAGCAGGGGGGCGGGAGCTGGAGGAGAGACCCAGTACTTC	CASRGAGAGGETQYF
TRBV5-1	-	TRBJ1-3	few	TGCGCCAGCAGCTTGGCCACGGGGAGCTCTGGAAACACCATATATTTT	CASSLATGSSGNTIYF